This T cell receptor beta chain was documented in a study of technical replicates of blood from a handful of donors (dated 2017 in TCRdb). V has 2 bases trimmed and J has 4 bases trimmed; junction bases matching no gene number 10. The CDR3 runs 17 residues from the cysteine to the phenylalanine. The kept DNA is CDR3 alone, 51 bases in frame from the first base. From the germline V gene, CDR1 is MNHNS and CDR2 is SASEGT. Only one count was recorded for this clone. What this receptor recognizes is not known. Per-nucleotide qualities are absent, and no much larger clonotype sits a single base away. Library generation was performed with the immunoSEQ multiplex PCR assay. The table comes from immuneACCESS by way of TCRdb, which keeps in-frame sequences with V and J called. Part of the clones is missing from these tables; in studies checked, under half for an unresolved V gene and the rest for unknown reasons. The sample yields about 12,000 clones; around 95% were counted once. The ten largest clones capture roughly 6.7% of the sample.

Sequencing was performed on PBMCs. The V gene is TRBV6-1 and the J gene is TRBJ2-1, and 8 bases in between align with TRBD2. The source of this sequence is a human donor in good health. DNA sequence: TGTGCCAGCAGTGAACCGCCGAGGACTAGCCGATACAATGAGCAGTTCTTC. It is translated as CASSEPPRTSRYNEQFF.